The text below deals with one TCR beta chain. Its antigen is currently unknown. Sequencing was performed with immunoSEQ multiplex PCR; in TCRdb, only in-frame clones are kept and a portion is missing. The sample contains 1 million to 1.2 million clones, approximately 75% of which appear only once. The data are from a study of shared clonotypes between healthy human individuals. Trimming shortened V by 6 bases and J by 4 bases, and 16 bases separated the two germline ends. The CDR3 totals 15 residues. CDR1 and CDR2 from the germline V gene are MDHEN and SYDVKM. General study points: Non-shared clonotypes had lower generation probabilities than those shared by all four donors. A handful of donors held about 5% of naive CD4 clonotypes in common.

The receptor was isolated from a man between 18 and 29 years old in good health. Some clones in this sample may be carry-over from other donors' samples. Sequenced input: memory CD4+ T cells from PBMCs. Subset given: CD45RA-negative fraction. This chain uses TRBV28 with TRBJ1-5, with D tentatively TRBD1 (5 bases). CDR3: CASRTAGTGNQPQHF. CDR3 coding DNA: TGTGCCAGCAGGACCGCAGGGACGGGTAATCAGCCCCAGCATTTT.